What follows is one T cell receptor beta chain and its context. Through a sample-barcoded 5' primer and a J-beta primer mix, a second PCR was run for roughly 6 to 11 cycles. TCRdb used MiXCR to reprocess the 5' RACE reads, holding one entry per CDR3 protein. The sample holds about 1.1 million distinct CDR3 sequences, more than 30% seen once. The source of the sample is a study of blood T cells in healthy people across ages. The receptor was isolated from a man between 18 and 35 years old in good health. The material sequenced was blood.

This CDR3 is CVTVRGNGNYGYTF. The DNA of the CDR3 is TGTGTCACGGTCCGGGGGAACGGTAACTATGGCTACACCTTC. The chain is built from TRBV12-3 or TRBV12-4 and TRBJ1-2; D is possibly TRBD1 (5 bases). The CDR3 is 14 amino acids.